A selection of T cell receptor beta chains follows, all from one sample in a study of T cell responses to AZD1222 COVID-19 vaccine. Using immunoSEQ multiplex PCR, the repertoire was profiled, and TCRdb retains in-frame clones only, with some absent. The sample contains about 140,000 clones, 75% to 90% of which appear only once. The source material was peripheral blood, sampled on day 0 of AZD1222 vaccination. The receptors were gathered from an adult in good health. Both conserved end residues are part of each CDR3. D genes are given only for firm matches. For some rows the clone size is stated as once, few or many, or as a class when expanded; others skip it.

V,size,J,D,DNA,CDR3
TRBV28,.,TRBJ2-3,.,TGTGCCAGCAGTCCCTCCCCCGGGGCGGGCTATACAGATACGCAGTATTTT,CASSPSPGAGYTDTQYF
TRBV5-4,once,TRBJ1-6,.,TGTGCCAGCAGCTTTAATAATTCACCCCTCCACTTT,CASSFNNSPLHF
TRBV29-1,once,TRBJ2-3,.,TGCAGCGTGAAGGGGGTTGGTACAGATACGCAGTATTTT,CSVKGVGTDTQYF
TRBV6-5,once,TRBJ1-6,.,TGTGCCACCACCGGACAGAGTAATTCACCCCTCCACTTT,CATTGQSNSPLHF
TRBV28,.,TRBJ1-5,.,TGTGCCAGCATTTACAGCGGGTTTGGCAATCAGCCCCAGCATTTT,CASIYSGFGNQPQHF
TRBV5-8,.,TRBJ1-1,.,TGTGCCAGCAGCTTGGAGACGGTAAACACTGAAGCTTTCTTT,CASSLETVNTEAFF
TRBV28,.,TRBJ1-1,TRBD1,TGTGCCAGCACTGGGACAGGACGGAACACTGAAGCTTTCTTT,CASTGTGRNTEAFF
TRBV28,.,TRBJ1-2,.,TGTGCCAGCGGTAGAGACAGGTTTGTTCCCGACTTC,CASGRDRFVPDF
TRBV3-1/TRBV3-2,.,TRBJ2-6,.,TGTGCCAGCAGACTATCGGGCCACGGCGCCAACGTCCTGACTTTC,CASRLSGHGANVLTF
TRBV11-2,.,TRBJ1-1,TRBD1,TGTGCCAGCAGCTCGACAGGGTTCACTGAAGCTTTCTTT,CASSSTGFTEAFF
TRBV6-2/TRBV6-3,many,TRBJ1-1,.,TGTGCCAGCAGCGTGCGGGATAAGAACACTGAAGCTTTCTTT,CASSVRDKNTEAFF
TRBV9,.,TRBJ1-2,.,TGTGCCAGCAGCGGGGGCCCCGCAGGCTACACCTTC,CASSGGPAGYTF
TRBV5-1,.,TRBJ1-2,TRBD1,TGCGCCAGCAGCTCCGATGGACAGGGGCTCAATGGCTACACCTTC,CASSSDGQGLNGYTF
TRBV4-1,.,TRBJ2-7,.,TGCGCCAGCAGCCTTCTTTCGGGTAACGAGCAGTACTTC,CASSLLSGNEQYF
TRBV28,.,TRBJ2-1,TRBD1,TGTGCCAGCAGCGGGCCGGGACAGGGAATCAATGAGCAGTTCTTC,CASSGPGQGINEQFF
TRBV27,.,TRBJ1-5,TRBD1,TGTGCCAGCAGTAAGGACAGGGACTCCAATCAGCCCCAGCATTTT,CASSKDRDSNQPQHF
TRBV27,.,TRBJ1-6,TRBD1,TGTGCCAGCAGTCCCGACAGGGGGTGGAGCTGGGATAATTCACCCCTCCACTTT,CASSPDRGWSWDNSPLHF
TRBV5-1,few,TRBJ1-6,.,TGCGCCAGCAGCTACAGGGTTGGAGATTCACCCCTCCACTTT,CASSYRVGDSPLHF
TRBV7-2,.,TRBJ2-3,TRBD1,TGTGCCAGCAGCAAGGACAGGCGAACAGATACGCAGTATTTT,CASSKDRRTDTQYF
TRBV9,.,TRBJ2-3,.,TGTGCCAGCAGCGTAGGGATGGGCAGGGTCACAGATACGCAGTATTTT,CASSVGMGRVTDTQYF
TRBV6-1,.,TRBJ1-2,.,TGTGCCAGCAGTGAAAGGTTGACAGATGGCTACACCTTC,CASSERLTDGYTF
TRBV5-6,.,TRBJ2-7,.,TGTGCCAGCAGCTTGGTTGAGGGGCAAGGGTACGAGCAGTACTTC,CASSLVEGQGYEQYF
TRBV19,.,TRBJ1-4,.,TGTGCCAGTAGGTCATCTAGGACTAATGAAAAACTGTTTTTT,CASRSSRTNEKLFF
TRBV14,.,TRBJ2-7,.,TGTGCCAGCAGCCAAGACCTAACGGCCTACGAGCAGTACTTC,CASSQDLTAYEQYF
TRBV30,.,TRBJ1-6,.,TGTGCCTTGAGGGACCTTAATTCACCCCTCCACTTT,CALRDLNSPLHF
TRBV18,.,TRBJ2-1,TRBD2,TGTGCCAGCTCACCCCCCGCCGGGACTAGCGGGTTCAATGAGCAGTTCTTC,CASSPPAGTSGFNEQFF
TRBV6-4,.,TRBJ1-1,.,TGTGCCAGCACTGAGAAGGTGAACACTGAAGCTTTCTTT,CASTEKVNTEAFF
TRBV5-4,.,TRBJ1-2,.,TGTGCCAGCAGCTTACCCGGGGGGGGGCGGAACTATGGCTACACCTTC,CASSLPGGGRNYGYTF
TRBV5-4,.,TRBJ2-2,TRBD2,TGTGCCAGCAGCCTAGAGCGGGGGGGCTCCGGGGAGCTGTTTTTT,CASSLERGGSGELFF
TRBV10-3,.,TRBJ2-5,.,TGTGCCATCAGTGAGTCGAAAGCCGCGGGCGACGAGACCCAGTACTTC,CAISESKAAGDETQYF
TRBV20-1,.,TRBJ2-1,.,TGCGCTGATAGCTCCTACAATGAGCAGTTCTTC,CADSSYNEQFF
TRBV7-6,.,TRBJ2-6,TRBD1,TGTGCCAGCAGCCCGACAGGGGGCTCCGGGGCCAACGTCCTGACTTTC,CASSPTGGSGANVLTF
TRBV5-5,.,TRBJ1-6,.,TGTGCCAGCCGTTTGAGCGGGGTTGGTTCACCCCTCCACTTT,CASRLSGVGSPLHF
TRBV15,.,TRBJ1-5,.,TGTGCCATCTCAAACGACCTATGGGGCAATCAGCCCCAGCATTTT,CAISNDLWGNQPQHF
TRBV10-3,once,TRBJ1-2,TRBD1,TGTGCCACGCAGACAGGGTACGGCTACACCTTC,CATQTGYGYTF
TRBV7-9,.,TRBJ1-1,.,TGTGCCAGCAGCTCTACGGGACACCACACTGAAGCTTTCTTT,CASSSTGHHTEAFF
TRBV5-1,.,TRBJ1-3,.,TGCGCCAGCAGCTCGCAGGTAACCTCTGGAAACACCATATATTTT,CASSSQVTSGNTIYF
TRBV9,.,TRBJ1-2,.,TGTGCCAGCAGCGTAGGGGTTACCTATGGCTACACCTTC,CASSVGVTYGYTF
TRBV6-6,.,TRBJ2-5,.,TGTGCCAGCAGTTTCGTCAGGGGATTCCAAGAGACCCAGTACTTC,CASSFVRGFQETQYF
TRBV10-1,.,TRBJ2-2,.,TGCGCCAGCAGTGACCAGGGGATAGGGGAGCTGTTTTTT,CASSDQGIGELFF
TRBV7-3,.,TRBJ2-3,.,TGTGCCAGCAGCTTATTTTACAGGGGCACAGATACGCAGTATTTT,CASSLFYRGTDTQYF
TRBV18,.,TRBJ1-4,.,TGTGCCAGCTCACCACTGAGACTGGGGTCAGGAGTTGGGACTAATGAAAAACTGTTTTTT,CASSPLRLGSGVGTNEKLFF
TRBV7-9,.,TRBJ1-1,.,TGTGCCAGCAGCTTAGCGGTAACGATGACTGAAGCTTTCTTT,CASSLAVTMTEAFF
TRBV5-6,once,TRBJ2-7,TRBD1,TGTGCCAGCAGCTTGGACAGTGGACAGGGAATTTTTGTTGAGCAGTACTTC,CASSLDSGQGIFVEQYF
TRBV19,.,TRBJ1-3,.,TGTGCCAGTAGTATTTTCCAGGCAGCGGACACCATATATTTT,CASSIFQAADTIYF
TRBV11-2,.,TRBJ2-7,.,TGTGCCAGCAGCCCCAGAATAGCGGACGCCTACGAGCAGTACTTC,CASSPRIADAYEQYF
TRBV2,.,TRBJ1-5,TRBD1,TGTGCCAGCAGTGAAAATGTACAGGGGGGCAATCAGCCCCAGCATTTT,CASSENVQGGNQPQHF
TRBV2,.,TRBJ1-1,.,TGTGCCAGCAGACTCGACGGACGGCCAGGGGACACTGAAGCTTTCTTT,CASRLDGRPGDTEAFF
TRBV21-1,.,TRBJ2-7,.,TGTGCCAGCGCATCCAGGAAAAAATACGAGCAGTACTTC,CASASRKKYEQYF
TRBV5-1,once,TRBJ2-7,.,TGCGCCAGCAGCCTTTTAGGACAAGGGAACTACGAGCAGTACTTC,CASSLLGQGNYEQYF
TRBV5-1,.,TRBJ1-2,.,TGCGCCAGCAGCTACGGGACATTTGGCTACACCTTC,CASSYGTFGYTF
TRBV18,.,TRBJ1-5,.,TGTGCCAGCTCACCATTTAACCAGCACATTGATCAGCCCCAGCATTTT,CASSPFNQHIDQPQHF
TRBV9,.,TRBJ1-1,.,TGTGCCAGCAGCGGACACGAGAACACTGAAGCTTTCTTT,CASSGHENTEAFF
TRBV24-1,.,TRBJ1-5,.,TGTGCCACCAGTGACCGAGGGCTGCCCCAGCATTTT,CATSDRGLPQHF
TRBV6-4,few,TRBJ1-2,.,TGTGCCAGCAGGGACAACTATGGCTACACCTTC,CASRDNYGYTF
TRBV5-1,.,TRBJ1-1,.,TGCGCCAGCAGCCAGGGTGGGAACACTGAAGCTTTCTTT,CASSQGGNTEAFF
TRBV9,.,TRBJ1-6,.,TGTGCCAGCAGCGTAGACCCGAAGAATTCACCCCTCCACTTT,CASSVDPKNSPLHF
TRBV27,.,TRBJ2-1,.,TGTGCCAGCAGTCTCTACAGGGGGGGCAATGAGCAGTTCTTC,CASSLYRGGNEQFF
TRBV28,.,TRBJ1-2,.,TGTGCCAGCAGTTCCACGGAGGGGCGTTACTATGGCTACACCTTC,CASSSTEGRYYGYTF
TRBV5-1,.,TRBJ1-1,.,TGCGCCAGCAGCTGGGAGGGGTTAAACACTGAAGCTTTCTTT,CASSWEGLNTEAFF